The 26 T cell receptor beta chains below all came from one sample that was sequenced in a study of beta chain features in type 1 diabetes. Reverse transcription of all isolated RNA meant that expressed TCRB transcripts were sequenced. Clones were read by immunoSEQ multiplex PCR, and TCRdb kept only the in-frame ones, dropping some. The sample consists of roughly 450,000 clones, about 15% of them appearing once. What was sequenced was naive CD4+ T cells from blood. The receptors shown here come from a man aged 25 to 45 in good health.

CDR3 amino acids: CASSLVGVSYNEQFF. CDR3 in DNA: TGCGCCAGCAGCTTGGTAGGGGTTTCCTACAATGAGCAGTTCTTC. The chain joins TRBV5-1 to TRBJ2-1; D is perhaps TRBD1 (5 bases). Trimming cost V 0 bases and J 1 base, with 8 bases left between them. The CDR3 consists of 15 residues. The germline CDR1 and CDR2 sequences are SGHRS and YFSETQ.

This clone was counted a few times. In DNA form, the CDR3 reads TGTGCCAGCAGCCCAATAAGGGGTAGTCAGCCCCAGCATTTT. Protein sequence: CASSPIRGSQPQHF. J is TRBJ1-5 and V is TRBV7-9, with D maybe TRBD1 (5 bases). Germline CDR1 reads SEHNR; CDR2 reads FQNEAQ (reference sequence). The V end was cut by 5 bases, the J end by 6 bases, with 14 bases between. The CDR3 covers 14 residues.

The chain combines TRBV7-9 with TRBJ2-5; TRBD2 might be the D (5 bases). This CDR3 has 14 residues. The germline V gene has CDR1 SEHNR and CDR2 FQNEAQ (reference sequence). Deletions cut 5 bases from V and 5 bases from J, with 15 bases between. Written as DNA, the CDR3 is TGTGCCAGCAGCGCGTCAGCGGCGTGGGAGACCCAGTACTTC. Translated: CASSASAAWETQYF.

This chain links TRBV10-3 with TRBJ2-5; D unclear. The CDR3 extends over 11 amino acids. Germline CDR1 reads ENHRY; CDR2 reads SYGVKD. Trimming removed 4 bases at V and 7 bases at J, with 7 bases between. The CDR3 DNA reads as TGTGCCATCAGTGGAAAAGGGACCCAGTACTTC. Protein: CAISGKGTQYF.

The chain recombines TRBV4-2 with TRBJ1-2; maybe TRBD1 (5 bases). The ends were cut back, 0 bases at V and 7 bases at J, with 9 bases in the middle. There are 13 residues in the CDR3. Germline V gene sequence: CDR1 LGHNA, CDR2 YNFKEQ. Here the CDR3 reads CASSQDRGAGYTF. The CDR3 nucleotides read TGTGCCAGCAGCCAAGATAGAGGGGCTGGCTACACCTTC.

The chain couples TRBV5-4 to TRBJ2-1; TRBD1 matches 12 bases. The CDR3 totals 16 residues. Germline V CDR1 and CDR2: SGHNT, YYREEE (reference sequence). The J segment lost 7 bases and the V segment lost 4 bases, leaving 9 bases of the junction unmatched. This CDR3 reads CASSDKPGQGANEQFF. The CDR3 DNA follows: TGTGCCAGCAGCGACAAGCCGGGACAGGGGGCGAATGAGCAGTTCTTC.

DNA for the CDR3: TGTGCCAGCAGCTGGGACTTCACAGATACGCAGTATTTT. The encoded protein is CASSWDFTDTQYF. The J gene is TRBJ2-3, the V gene TRBV5-6; TRBD2 is a possible D gene (6 bases). Germline V gene sequence: CDR1 SGHDT, CDR2 YYEEEE. The CDR3 runs to 13 residues. Trimming removed 3 bases at V and 2 bases at J, with 7 bases between.

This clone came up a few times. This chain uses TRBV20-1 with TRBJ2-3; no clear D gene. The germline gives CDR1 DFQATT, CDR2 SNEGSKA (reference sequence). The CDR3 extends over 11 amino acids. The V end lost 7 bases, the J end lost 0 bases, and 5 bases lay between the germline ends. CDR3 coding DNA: TGCAGTGTTTATAGCACAGATACGCAGTATTTT. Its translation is CSVYSTDTQYF.

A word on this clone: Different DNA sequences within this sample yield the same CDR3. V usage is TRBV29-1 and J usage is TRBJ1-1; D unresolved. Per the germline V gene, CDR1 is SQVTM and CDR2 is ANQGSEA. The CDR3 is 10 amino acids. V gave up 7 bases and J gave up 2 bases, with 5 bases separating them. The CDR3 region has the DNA TGCAGCGCTAAAAACACTGAAGCTTTCTTT. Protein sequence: CSAKNTEAFF.

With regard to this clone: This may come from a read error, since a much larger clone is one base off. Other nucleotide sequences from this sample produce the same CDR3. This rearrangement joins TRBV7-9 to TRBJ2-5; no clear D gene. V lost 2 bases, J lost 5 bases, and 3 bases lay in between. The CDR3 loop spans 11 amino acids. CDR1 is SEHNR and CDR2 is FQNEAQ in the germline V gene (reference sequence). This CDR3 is CASSLTETQYF. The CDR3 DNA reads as TGTGCCAGCAGCTTAACGGAGACCCAGTACTTC.

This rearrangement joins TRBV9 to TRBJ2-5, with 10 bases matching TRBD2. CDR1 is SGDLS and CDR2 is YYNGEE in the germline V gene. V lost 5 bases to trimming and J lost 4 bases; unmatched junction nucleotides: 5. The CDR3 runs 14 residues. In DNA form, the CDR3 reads TGTGCCAGCAGTCAGAGCGGGGGGGCAGAGACCCAGTACTTC. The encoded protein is CASSQSGGAETQYF.

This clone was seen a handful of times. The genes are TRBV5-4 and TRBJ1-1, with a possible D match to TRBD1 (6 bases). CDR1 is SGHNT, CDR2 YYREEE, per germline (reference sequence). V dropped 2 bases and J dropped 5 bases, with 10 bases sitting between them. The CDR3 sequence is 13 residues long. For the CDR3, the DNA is TGTGCCAGCAGCTTATTAGGGGGGACTGAAGCTTTCTTT. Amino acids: CASSLLGGTEAFF.

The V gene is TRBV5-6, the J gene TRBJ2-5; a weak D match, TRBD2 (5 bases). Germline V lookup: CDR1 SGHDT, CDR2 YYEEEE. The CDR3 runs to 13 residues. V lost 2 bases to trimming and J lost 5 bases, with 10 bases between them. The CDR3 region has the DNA TGTGCCAGCAGCTTTTCGGTAGCGGAGACCCAGTACTTC. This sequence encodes CASSFSVAETQYF.

The chain's CDR3 is CASSLFGQGETQYF. CDR3 nucleotide sequence: TGTGCCAGCAGCTTATTCGGGCAGGGAGAGACCCAGTACTTC. The chain combines TRBV7-9 with TRBJ2-5, with a weak D call TRBD1 (5 bases). CDR1 SEHNR and CDR2 FQNEAQ come from the germline V gene (reference sequence). The length of the CDR3 is 14 residues. Trimming took 2 bases from V and 4 from J, leaving 11 bases between them.

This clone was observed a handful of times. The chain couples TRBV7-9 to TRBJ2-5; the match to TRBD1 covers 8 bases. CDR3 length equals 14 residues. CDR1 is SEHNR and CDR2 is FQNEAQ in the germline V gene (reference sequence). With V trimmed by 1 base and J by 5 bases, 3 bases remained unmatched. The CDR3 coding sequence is TGTGCCAGCAGCTTAGGCAGGGGGCACGAGACCCAGTACTTC. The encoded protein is CASSLGRGHETQYF.

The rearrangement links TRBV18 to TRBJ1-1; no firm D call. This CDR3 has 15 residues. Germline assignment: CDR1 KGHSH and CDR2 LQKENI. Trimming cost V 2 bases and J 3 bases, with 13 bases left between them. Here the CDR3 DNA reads TGTGCCAGCTCACCATTACACAGCGAGGACACTGAAGCTTTCTTT. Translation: CASSPLHSEDTEAFF.

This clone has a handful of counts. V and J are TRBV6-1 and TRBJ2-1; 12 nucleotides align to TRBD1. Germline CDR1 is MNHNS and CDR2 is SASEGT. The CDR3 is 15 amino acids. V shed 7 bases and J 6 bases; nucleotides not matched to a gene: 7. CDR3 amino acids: CASNVGTGGPNEQFF. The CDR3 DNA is TGTGCCAGCAACGTCGGGACAGGGGGCCCCAATGAGCAGTTCTTC.

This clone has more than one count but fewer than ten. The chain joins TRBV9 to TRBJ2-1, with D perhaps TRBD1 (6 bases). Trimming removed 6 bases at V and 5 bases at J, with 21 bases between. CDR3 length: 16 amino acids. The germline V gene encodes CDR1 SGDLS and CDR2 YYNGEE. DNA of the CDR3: TGTGCCAGCACCTCTACAGGGCAGGGGCCCCACAATGAGCAGTTCTTC. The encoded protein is CASTSTGQGPHNEQFF.

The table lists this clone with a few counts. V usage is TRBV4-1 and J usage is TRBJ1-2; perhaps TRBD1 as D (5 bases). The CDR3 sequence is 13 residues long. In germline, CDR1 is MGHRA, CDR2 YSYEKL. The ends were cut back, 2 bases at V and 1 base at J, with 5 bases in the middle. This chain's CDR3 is CASSQQGNYGYTF. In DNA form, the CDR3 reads TGCGCCAGCAGCCAACAGGGTAACTATGGCTACACCTTC.

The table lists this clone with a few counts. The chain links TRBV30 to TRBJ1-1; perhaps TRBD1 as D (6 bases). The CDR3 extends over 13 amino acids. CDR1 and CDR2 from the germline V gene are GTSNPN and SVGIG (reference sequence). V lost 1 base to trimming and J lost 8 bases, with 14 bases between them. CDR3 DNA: TGTGCCTGGAGTGCCTCGCTCGGGACAGAAGCTTTCTTT. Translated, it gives CAWSASLGTEAFF. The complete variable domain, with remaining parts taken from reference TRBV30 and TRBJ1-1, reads SQTIHQWPATLVQPVGSPLSLECTVEGTSNPNLYWYRQAAGRGLQLLFYSVGIGQISSEVPQNLSASRPQDRQFILSSKKLLLSDSGFYLCAWSASLGTEAFFGQGTRLTVV.

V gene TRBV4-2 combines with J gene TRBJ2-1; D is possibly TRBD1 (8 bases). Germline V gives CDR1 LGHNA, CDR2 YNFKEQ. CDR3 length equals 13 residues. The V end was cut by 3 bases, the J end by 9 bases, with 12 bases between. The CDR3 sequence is CASSQDREGEQFF. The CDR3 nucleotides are TGTGCCAGCAGCCAGGACAGGGAGGGTGAGCAGTTCTTC.

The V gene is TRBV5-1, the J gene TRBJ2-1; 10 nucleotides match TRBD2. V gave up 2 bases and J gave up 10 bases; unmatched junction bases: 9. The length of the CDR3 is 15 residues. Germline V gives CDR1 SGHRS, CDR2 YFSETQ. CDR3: CASSFLLAGSAEQFF. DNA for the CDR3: TGCGCCAGCAGCTTCTTACTAGCGGGGTCAGCCGAGCAGTTCTTC.

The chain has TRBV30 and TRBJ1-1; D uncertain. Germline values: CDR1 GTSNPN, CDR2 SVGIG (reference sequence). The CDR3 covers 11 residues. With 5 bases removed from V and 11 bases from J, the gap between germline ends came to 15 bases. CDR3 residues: CAWAGREGAFF. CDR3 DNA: TGTGCCTGGGCCGGGAGGGAAGGGGCTTTCTTT.

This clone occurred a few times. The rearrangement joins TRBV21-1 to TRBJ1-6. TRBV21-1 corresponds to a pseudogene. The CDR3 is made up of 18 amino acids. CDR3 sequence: CASSPPGRDSSYNSPLHF. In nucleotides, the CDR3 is TGTGCCAGCAGCCCTCCTGGGAGGGATAGCTCCTATAATTCACCCCTCCACTTT.

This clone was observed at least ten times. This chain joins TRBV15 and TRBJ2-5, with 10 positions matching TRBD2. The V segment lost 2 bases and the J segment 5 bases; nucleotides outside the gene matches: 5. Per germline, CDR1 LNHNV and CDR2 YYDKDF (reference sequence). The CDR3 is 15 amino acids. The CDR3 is CATSRTLTSGETQYF. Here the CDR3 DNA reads TGTGCCACCAGCAGAACCCTGACTAGCGGGGAGACCCAGTACTTC.

CDR3: CAWSVTPTGLNTEAFF. In nucleotides, the CDR3 is TGTGCCTGGAGTGTCACGCCCACAGGGCTCAACACTGAAGCTTTCTTT. The chain couples TRBV30 to TRBJ1-1; tentatively, D is TRBD1 (6 bases). Trimming took 0 bases from V and 2 from J, leaving 16 bases between them. This CDR3 has 16 amino acids. The V gene's germline CDR1 is GTSNPN and CDR2 SVGIG (reference sequence).